The rows below give T cell receptor beta chains drawn from one sample of a study of T cell repertoires in cytomegalovirus infection. TCRdb reprocessed the reads via MiXCR and lists one record per CDR3 protein. The sample records under 850,000 distinct CDR3 sequences, approximately 33% being singletons. No antigens are known for them. The sample in question was cultured PBMCs, obtained from culture after CMV antigen stimulation. These receptors all come from a human donor in good health (CMV status not recorded). Some clones in this sample may be carry-over from other donors' samples. CDR3s include the opening cysteine and the closing phenylalanine or tryptophan. A D gene is named only where the DNA matches it firmly. Size values are once, few and many counts, or a class for expanded clones, and some rows have none.

CASSPGHNEQFF | TGTGCCAGCAGCCCGGGACACAATGAGCAGTTCTTC | TRBJ2-1 | TRBV7-3 | many | -
CASSHTGNYGYTF | TGTGCCAGCAGCCACACAGGGAACTATGGCTACACCTTC | TRBJ1-2 | TRBV7-3 | - | -
CSARTGTQYF | TGCAGTGCACGGACAGGGACGCAGTATTTT | TRBJ2-3 | TRBV20-1 | few | TRBD1
CASSFFGRGALEAFF | TGTGCCAGCAGCTTCTTCGGGCGGGGGGCACTTGAAGCTTTCTTT | TRBJ1-1 | TRBV11-2 | few | -
CASSLVAGFGDTQYF | TGTGCCAGCAGCTTAGTTGCGGGATTTGGAGATACGCAGTATTTT | TRBJ2-3 | TRBV7-6 | - | -
CSARKNEQYF | TGCAGTGCTAGAAAAAACGAGCAGTACTTC | TRBJ2-7 | TRBV20-1 | - | -
CASGVIGAYNEQFF | TGCGCCAGCGGAGTGATCGGCGCCTACAATGAGCAGTTCTTC | TRBJ2-1 | TRBV5-1 | few | -
CASSPAGVNEQFF | TGTGCCAGCAGCCCGGCGGGGGTAAATGAGCAGTTCTTC | TRBJ2-1 | TRBV7-2 | many | TRBD2
CASSYFLGEQFF | TGTGCCAGCAGTTACTTCTTGGGTGAGCAGTTCTTC | TRBJ2-1 | TRBV6-7 | - | -
CASSLYGYRGTEAFF | TGTGCCAGCAGCTTATACGGGTACCGCGGCACTGAAGCTTTCTTT | TRBJ1-1 | TRBV7-9 | many | -
CASRPQVTDTQYF | TGTGCCAGCAGACCACAGGTCACAGATACGCAGTATTTT | TRBJ2-3 | TRBV6-1 | - | -
CASTPVVGTSNQPQHF | TGTGCCAGCACCCCCGTTGTCGGGACGAGCAATCAGCCCCAGCATTTT | TRBJ1-5 | TRBV7-8 | - | -
CASSSGRASGYSYERYF | TGTGCCAGCAGTTCGGGTCGTGCTAGCGGGTACTCCTACGAGCGGTACTTC | TRBJ2-7 | TRBV6-1 | - | TRBD2
CASSLVGTTGELFF | TGTGCCAGCAGCTTAGTCGGTACCACCGGGGAGCTGTTTTTT | TRBJ2-2 | TRBV7-9 | - | -
CASSLEDTIYF | TGTGCCAGCAGCTTAGAGGACACCATATATTTT | TRBJ1-3 | TRBV7-8 | many | -
CSAHGTGYSETQYF | TGCAGTGCTCATGGGACAGGTTATTCAGAGACCCAGTACTTC | TRBJ2-5 | TRBV20-1 | few | TRBD1
CSVGGGRAGLAGGRRETQYF | TGCAGCGTTGGCGGAGGACGTGCGGGACTAGCGGGGGGGCGCAGAGAGACCCAGTACTTC | TRBJ2-5 | TRBV29-1 | - | TRBD2
CSASGSYNEQFF | TGCAGTGCTAGTGGTTCCTACAATGAGCAGTTCTTC | TRBJ2-1 | TRBV20-1 | - | -
CASSLREWGTEAFF | TGTGCCAGCAGCCTCAGGGAGTGGGGCACTGAAGCTTTCTTT | TRBJ1-1 | TRBV11-1 | few | -
CASSQAAGSYEQYF | TGTGCCAGCAGCCAAGCTGCAGGGTCCTACGAGCAGTACTTC | TRBJ2-7 | TRBV14 | - | -
CASSYGRVRRQAFF | TGTGCCAGCAGTTACGGGCGAGTGAGGCGGCAAGCTTTCTTT | TRBJ1-1 | TRBV6-2/TRBV6-3 | few | -
CSGLQGRYTEAFF | TGCAGCGGCCTACAGGGAAGGTACACTGAAGCTTTCTTT | TRBJ1-1 | TRBV29-1 | - | -
CASRSGGWAFF | TGTGCCAGCAGATCAGGGGGGTGGGCTTTCTTT | TRBJ1-1 | TRBV6-1 | few | TRBD1
CASSLPFRGGTDTQYF | TGCGCCAGCAGCCTCCCCTTCAGGGGGGGCACAGATACGCAGTATTTT | TRBJ2-3 | TRBV4-1 | few | -
CASRAGGEHNEQFF | TGTGCCAGCAGGGCGGGGGGGGAGCACAATGAGCAGTTCTTC | TRBJ2-1 | TRBV12-3/TRBV12-4 | few | TRBD2
CASSLPVTGSNSPLHF | TGTGCCAGCAGCTTACCCGTGACAGGGTCTAATTCACCCCTCCACTTT | TRBJ1-6 | TRBV7-9 | many | TRBD1
CASSSSTGHDGEKLFF | TGTGCCAGCAGTTCATCGACTGGACACGATGGTGAAAAACTGTTTTTT | TRBJ1-4 | TRBV2 | few | -
CASRTHRGNNEQFF | TGTGCCAGCAGAACCCACAGGGGGAATAATGAGCAGTTCTTC | TRBJ2-1 | TRBV27 | - | TRBD1
CASSPTWTVQETQYF | TGCGCCAGCAGCCCAACATGGACAGTTCAAGAGACCCAGTACTTC | TRBJ2-5 | TRBV5-1 | few | -
CASSYSYVWQGTEAFF | TGTGCCAGCAGTTACTCGTATGTATGGCAGGGCACTGAAGCTTTCTTT | TRBJ1-1 | TRBV6-5 | few | -
CASSNYQRTGSNTEAFF | TGCGCCAGCAGCAACTACCAAAGGACAGGGTCCAACACTGAAGCTTTCTTT | TRBJ1-1 | TRBV4-1 | few | TRBD1
CTSSLADGFLDGYTF | TGTACCAGCAGCTTAGCCGATGGCTTTTTGGATGGCTACACCTTC | TRBJ1-2 | TRBV7-9 | - | -
CASKTGRGNTEAFF | TGTGCCAGCAAGACAGGGAGAGGGAACACTGAAGCTTTCTTT | TRBJ1-1 | TRBV27 | few | TRBD1
CASSYGTRGEIYEQYF | TGTGCCAGCAGCTATGGGACGCGGGGAGAAATCTACGAGCAGTACTTC | TRBJ2-7 | TRBV7-8 | - | -
CAISGGNQPQHF | TGTGCCATCAGCGGAGGGAATCAGCCCCAGCATTTT | TRBJ1-5 | TRBV10-3 | - | -
CASSRTGYAYEQYF | TGTGCCAGCAGTAGGACAGGGTATGCCTACGAGCAGTACTTC | TRBJ2-7 | TRBV6-1 | few | TRBD1
CASTLLGRERAGELFF | TGTGCCAGCACCCTCCTAGGGCGGGAGCGGGCCGGGGAGCTGTTTTTT | TRBJ2-2 | TRBV7-6 | - | TRBD2
CASSFSDSLYGYTF | TGTGCCAGCAGTTTTTCAGACAGCCTCTATGGCTACACCTTC | TRBJ1-2 | TRBV12-3/TRBV12-4 | - | -
CASSYPGLVKTETQYF | TGTGCCAGCAGTTACCCTGGACTAGTAAAGACCGAGACCCAGTACTTC | TRBJ2-5 | TRBV6-2/TRBV6-3 | - | TRBD2
CASSLGTGFLTETQYF | TGTGCCAGCAGCTTGGGGACAGGATTTTTAACGGAGACCCAGTACTTC | TRBJ2-5 | TRBV5-4 | few | TRBD1
CASSRAQGNNSPLHF | TGTGCCAGCTCACGGGCACAGGGTAATAATTCACCCCTCCACTTT | TRBJ1-6 | TRBV18 | - | -
CASSVERNSPLHF | TGTGCCAGCAGTGTGGAGCGGAATTCACCCCTCCACTTT | TRBJ1-6 | TRBV2 | - | -
CASTGTSGSRVTDTQYF | TGTGCCAGCACCGGGACTAGCGGGAGTCGTGTCACAGATACGCAGTATTTT | TRBJ2-3 | TRBV6-2/TRBV6-3 | - | TRBD2
CVSSKQQGSYEQYF | TGTGTCAGCAGCAAACAGCAGGGATCCTACGAGCAGTACTTC | TRBJ2-7 | TRBV7-6 | - | -
CASSPSDGEQFF | TGTGCCAGTAGTCCTAGCGACGGTGAGCAGTTCTTC | TRBJ2-1 | TRBV19 | - | -
CATGTTNEKLFF | TGTGCCACCGGGACCACGAATGAAAAACTGTTTTTT | TRBJ1-4 | TRBV7-4 | - | -
CASSREGDQPQHF | TGTGCCAGCTCACGTGAGGGGGATCAGCCCCAGCATTTT | TRBJ1-5 | TRBV18 | - | -
CASSHPNRTALYTQYF | TGCGCCAGCAGCCACCCCAACCGGACCGCCCTCTATACGCAGTATTTT | TRBJ2-3 | TRBV4-3 | few | -
CASYDRLGGTDTQYF | TGTGCCAGCTATGATAGGCTCGGAGGCACAGATACGCAGTATTTT | TRBJ2-3 | TRBV6-2/TRBV6-3 | few | -